This is a list of T cell receptor beta chains from one sample in a study of beta chain features in type 1 diabetes. Generated by immunoSEQ multiplex PCR, the TCRdb table keeps only in-frame clones and is missing some. The table lists 160,000 or so clones, around 10% of them singletons, with roughly 1.9% in the top ten. The sequencing input was central memory CD4+ T cells from blood. Source of these receptors: a man aged 18 to 29 in good health. Each CDR3 is given with its conserved first and last residue. A D gene is named only where the DNA matches it firmly. Some rows have no size entry. The others give once, few or many, or a class for an expanded clone.

TRBV30	TRBJ2-3	.	.	TGTGCCTGGAGTGTTAAGGGGGCAGATACGCAGTATTTT	CAWSVKGADTQYF
TRBV21-1	TRBJ2-1	.	few	TGTGCCAGCAGCAATCCGAGCCTGGGGCGGCACGACAATGAGCAGTTCTTC	CASSNPSLGRHDNEQFF
TRBV7-2	TRBJ1-1	.	few	TGTGCCAGCAGCACGGGCCCGAACACTGAAGCTTTCTTT	CASSTGPNTEAFF
TRBV29-1	TRBJ2-7	TRBD2	few	TGCAGCGTTGTGATAGCGGGTCCCTACGAGCAGTACTTC	CSVVIAGPYEQYF
TRBV29-1	TRBJ1-4	.	few	TGCAGCGTTGGGGACGAAAAACTGTTTTTT	CSVGDEKLFF
TRBV7-2	TRBJ2-1	TRBD2	few	TGTGCCAGCAGCTTAGGACTAGCGGGAAAGGGTGAGCAGTTCTTC	CASSLGLAGKGEQFF
TRBV29-1	TRBJ2-7	.	few	TGCAGCGTGCGGGTAGGGACCCGCGAGCAGTACTTC	CSVRVGTREQYF
TRBV15	TRBJ2-2	.	few	TGTGCCACCAGCAGAGACAGGGGTAACACCGGGGAGCTGTTTTTT	CATSRDRGNTGELFF
TRBV4-2	TRBJ2-3	.	few	TGTGCCAGCAGCCGGGACCGGGCAGAGGATACGCAGTATTTT	CASSRDRAEDTQYF
TRBV7-2	TRBJ1-1	.	.	TGTGCCAGCAGTCCGCCAGGGGCGAGGTTCGACACTGAAGCTTTCTTT	CASSPPGARFDTEAFF
TRBV27	TRBJ1-2	.	few	TGTGCCAGCAGTTTCTCTAATGACAGGCGAAACTATGGCTACACCTTC	CASSFSNDRRNYGYTF
TRBV9	TRBJ2-2	TRBD2	.	TGTGCCAGCAGCCCCTGGACTAGCCGGAACACCGGGGAGCTGTTTTTT	CASSPWTSRNTGELFF
TRBV5-1	TRBJ2-5	.	few	TGCGCCAGCACCCATCCCGGGGGGACCCAGTACTTC	CASTHPGGTQYF
TRBV29-1	TRBJ2-5	.	.	TGCAGCGTACGGCAGGGGCAGGGGGAGACCCAGTACTTC	CSVRQGQGETQYF
TRBV5-6	TRBJ2-7	.	.	TGTGCCAGCAGCTTGCGGGGCACCTACGAGCAGTACTTC	CASSLRGTYEQYF
TRBV4-1	TRBJ2-7	TRBD1	few	TGCGCCAGCAGCCAACAAACCCGGACAGGCGGCGAGCAGTACTTC	CASSQQTRTGGEQYF
TRBV10-3	TRBJ2-6	TRBD1	few	TGTGCCATCGGATCGAAGACAGGGGATGCGGGGGCCAACGTCCTGACTTTC	CAIGSKTGDAGANVLTF
TRBV11-3	TRBJ1-3	.	.	TGTGCCAGCAGCTCCGGAAACACCATATATTTT	CASSSGNTIYF
TRBV7-2	TRBJ2-7	TRBD1	.	TGTGCCAGCAGCCTACTCCGGACAGGGGCCCACGAGCAGTACTTC	CASSLLRTGAHEQYF
TRBV9	TRBJ1-6	.	few	TGTGCCAGCAGCGTAGGAGTATATAATTCACCCCTCCACTTT	CASSVGVYNSPLHF
TRBV12-5	TRBJ2-2	.	few	TGTGCTAGTGGTTTTGGGGCAGGACCAACGAACACCGGGGAGCTGTTTTTT	CASGFGAGPTNTGELFF
TRBV4-2	TRBJ2-5	TRBD2	.	TGTGCCAGCAGCGCAGGGACTAGCGGGGGGCTACAAGAGACCCAGTACTTC	CASSAGTSGGLQETQYF
TRBV19	TRBJ2-6	.	.	TGTGCCAGTTGGAAGGCTGGGGCCAACGTCCTGACTTTC	CASWKAGANVLTF
TRBV9	TRBJ2-7	.	.	TGTGCCAGCAGCGGGGGGATCTACTCCTACGAGCAGTACTTC	CASSGGIYSYEQYF
TRBV7-2	TRBJ1-1	TRBD1	few	TGTGCCAGCAGCTCGGACAGGGGTAACACTGAAGCTTTCTTT	CASSSDRGNTEAFF
TRBV29-1	TRBJ2-5	.	few	TGCAGCGTTTGGTGGCAGAACCAAGAGACCCAGTACTTC	CSVWWQNQETQYF
TRBV29-1	TRBJ2-5	TRBD2	.	TGCAGCGTCTCTCGGACTAGCGGGAGTAAGTTAGAGACCCAGTACTTC	CSVSRTSGSKLETQYF
TRBV7-3	TRBJ2-3	TRBD1	.	TGTGCCAGCAGCTTAGACAGGGCAAGGACAGATACGCAGTATTTT	CASSLDRARTDTQYF
TRBV15	TRBJ1-5	.	many	TGTGCCACCAGCAGAGATAAAGGTTACAATCAGCCCCAGCATTTT	CATSRDKGYNQPQHF
TRBV5-1	TRBJ2-7	.	few	TGCGCCAGCAGCACCGGAGGGAACTCCTACGAGCAGTACTTC	CASSTGGNSYEQYF
TRBV5-4	TRBJ2-1	.	few	TGTGCCAGCAGCTTGGCCGGTCGGTACAATGAGCAGTTCTTC	CASSLAGRYNEQFF
TRBV7-3	TRBJ2-3	.	.	TGTGCCAGCAGCTACTCTAGTGGGGGCACAGATACGCAGTATTTT	CASSYSSGGTDTQYF
TRBV9	TRBJ2-3	.	few	TGTGCCAGCGGACGACAGGGGACTACCACAGATACGCAGTATTTT	CASGRQGTTTDTQYF
TRBV27	TRBJ2-7	TRBD1	few	TGTGCCAGCAGTTTATTGGGACAGGCGTACGAGCAGTACTTC	CASSLLGQAYEQYF
TRBV7-9	TRBJ1-5	TRBD1	.	TGTGCCAGCAGCCCATCCGACAGGGGGCTTAGCAATCAGCCCCAGCATTTT	CASSPSDRGLSNQPQHF
TRBV7-2	TRBJ2-7	.	.	TGTGCCAGCAGCATCAGCTACGAGCAGTACTTC	CASSISYEQYF
TRBV7-9	TRBJ1-1	.	few	TGTGCCAGCAGCAGTGTCGGGACAGAAGCTTTCTTT	CASSSVGTEAFF
TRBV9	TRBJ1-2	.	.	TGTGCCAGCACCGTGGGCAGCGACTATGGCTACACCTTC	CASTVGSDYGYTF
TRBV6-1	TRBJ1-6	.	few	TGTGCCAGCATCCAGGTAGTAAATTCACCCCTCCACTTT	CASIQVVNSPLHF
TRBV7-2	TRBJ2-3	TRBD2	few	TGTGCCAGCAGCTTAGGTCCTAGCGGAAGCACAGATACGCAGTATTTT	CASSLGPSGSTDTQYF
TRBV15	TRBJ1-1	.	few	TGTGCCACCAGCAGAGATCAGGGGTTTAACACTGAAGCTTTCTTT	CATSRDQGFNTEAFF